The 3 T cell receptor beta chains below were found in one sample sequenced in a study of human T cells and chemical hapten exposure. Time point indicated: patch test 1, 2 weeks after DPC sensitization. Treatment indicated: therapeutic diphenylcyclopropenone sensitization with weekly scalp DPC. One entry per CDR3 protein, called by TCRdb with MiXCR from the RACE reads. The sample holds around 120,000 distinct CDR3 sequences; roughly 13% are singletons and the top ten take around 0.99%. Sequenced here: whole blood, sampled in connection with sensitization to the hapten diphenylcyclopropenone (DPC). Receptors were obtained from a man aged 18 to 29 with alopecia areata. Some clones in this sample may be carry-over from other donors' samples.

This clonotype has just a few counts. The genes are TRBV20-1 and TRBJ2-7; no clear D. Trimming cost V 6 bases and J 2 bases, with 17 bases left between them. The CDR3 has 14 amino acids. The germline CDR1 and CDR2 sequences are DFQATT and SNEGSKA (reference sequence). This CDR3 is CSANSRETPYEQYV. Written as DNA, the CDR3 is TGCAGTGCGAACTCAAGAGAAACACCCTACGAGCAGTACGTC.

In nucleotides, the CDR3 is TGTGCCAGCAGTTTATTCCGCGGGGCCGCAGAAGAGACCCAGTACTTC. Amino acids: CASSLFRGAAEETQYF. The rearrangement uses TRBV28 and TRBJ2-5; maybe TRBD2 (6 bases). The CDR3 contains 16 residues. Germline CDR1 and CDR2: MDHEN and SYDVKM. The V end was cut by 1 base, the J end by 3 bases, with 15 bases between.

This clonotype was seen only a few times. The V gene is TRBV18, the J gene TRBJ1-2; no clear D. The CDR3 totals 14 residues. Looked up from germline, CDR1 is KGHSH and CDR2 is LQKENI. Trimming took 2 bases from V and 4 from J, leaving 11 bases between them. CDR3 sequence (DNA): TGTGCCAGCTCACCATACGGGCTACTCTATGGCTACACCTTC. Translated, it gives CASSPYGLLYGYTF.